This TCR beta chain originates from a study of blood T cell repertoires in COVID-19. Overall study context: Sites across the United States, Italy and Spain contributed samples from acute and convalescent COVID-19. T cells, B-cell-depleted T cells, or PBMCs supplied cDNA or gDNA.

In the authors' workflow: Estimation of nucleated cell counts relied on the amplification of reference gene primers. Assay used: immunoSEQ multiplex PCR; TCRdb lists only in-frame clones, some missing. That table furnishes V, J and clone size, whereas the DNA furnished D and trimming. The repertoire consists of just over 350,000 clones, with 75% to 90% occurring once and the leading ten covering roughly 7.2%. Patients at the Seattle site were enrolled during active infection and followed longitudinally. The clonotype originates from a woman aged 60-75 years with COVID-19, enrolled during active disease. Sequencing was carried out using peripheral blood.

CDR3 sequence: CASSVEGQTTEQYF. Written as DNA, the CDR3 is TGTGCCAGCAGCGTAGAGGGACAGACCACCGAGCAGTACTTC. V and J are TRBV9 and TRBJ2-7, with 7 bases lining up with TRBD1. The CDR3 loop spans 14 amino acids. V shed 0 bases, J shed 6 bases, and the junction held 6 bases outside the gene matches. Germline CDR1 and CDR2: SGDLS and YYNGEE.